This T cell receptor beta chain emerged from a study of T-cell memory formation after mild COVID-19. The CDR3 consists of 12 residues. V dropped 5 bases and J dropped 5 bases, with 9 bases sitting between them. Germline CDR1 reads DFQATT; CDR2 reads SNEGSKA (reference sequence). TCRdb analysed the 5' RACE reads with MiXCR anew, one entry per CDR3 protein. The repertoire holds fewer than 250,000 distinct CDR3 sequences, about 10% seen once, with 3% to 3.5% in the top ten. The clonotype was recovered from a man aged 18 to 29 who had mild COVID-19 (a few samples of this study predate the infection). Cell type and time point are not known. The chain links TRBV20-1 to TRBJ1-4; D is possibly TRBD1 (6 bases). Material for sequencing was PBMCs or a T cell subset sorted from them (not recorded which). The CDR3 sequence is CSAGQRNEKLFF. The DNA for the CDR3 is TGCAGTGCTGGACAGAGGAATGAAAAACTGTTTTTT.